This T cell receptor (beta chain) was documented in a study of technical replicates of blood from a handful of donors. Trimming left V 4 bases short and J 9 bases short, with 7 bases between. The CDR3 is 11 residues long. Germline CDR1 is MRHNA and CDR2 is SNTAGT. Clones were read by immunoSEQ multiplex PCR, and TCRdb kept only the in-frame ones, dropping some. The sample has 78,000 or so clones, roughly nine tenths seen once. The clonotype comes from a human donor in good health. Some clones in this sample may be carry-over from other donors' samples. V is TRBV6-4 and J is TRBJ1-5; D remains ambiguous. The sequenced material came from T cells isolated from PBMCs. The CDR3 nucleotides read TGTGCCAGCAGTGCCGGTGTGCCCCAGCATTTT. Residues: CASSAGVPQHF.